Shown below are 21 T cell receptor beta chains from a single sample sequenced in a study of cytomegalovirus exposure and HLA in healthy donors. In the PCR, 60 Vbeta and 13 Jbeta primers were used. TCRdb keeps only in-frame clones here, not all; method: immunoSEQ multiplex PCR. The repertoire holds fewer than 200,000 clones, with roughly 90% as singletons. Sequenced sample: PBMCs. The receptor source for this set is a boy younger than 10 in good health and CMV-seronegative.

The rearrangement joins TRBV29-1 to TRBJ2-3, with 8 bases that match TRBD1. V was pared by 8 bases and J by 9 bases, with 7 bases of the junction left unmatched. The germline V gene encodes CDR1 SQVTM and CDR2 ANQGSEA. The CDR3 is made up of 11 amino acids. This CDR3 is CSTSDRGTQYF. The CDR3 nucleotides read TGCAGCACCAGCGACAGGGGCACGCAGTATTTT.

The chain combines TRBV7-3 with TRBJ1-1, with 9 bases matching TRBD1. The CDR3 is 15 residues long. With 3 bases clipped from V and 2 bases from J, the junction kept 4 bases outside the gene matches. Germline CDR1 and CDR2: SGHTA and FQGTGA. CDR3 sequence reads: CASSLDRGANTEAFF. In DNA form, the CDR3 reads TGTGCCAGCAGCTTGGACAGGGGCGCTAACACTGAAGCTTTCTTT.

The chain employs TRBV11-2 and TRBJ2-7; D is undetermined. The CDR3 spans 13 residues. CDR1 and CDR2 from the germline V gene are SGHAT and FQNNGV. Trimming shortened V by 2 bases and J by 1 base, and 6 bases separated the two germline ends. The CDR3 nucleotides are TGTGCCAGCAGCTTATCAGTTTCCTACGAGCAGTACTTC. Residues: CASSLSVSYEQYF. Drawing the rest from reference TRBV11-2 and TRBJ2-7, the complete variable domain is EAGVAQSPRYKIIEKRQSVAFWCNPISGHATLYWYQQILGQGPKLLIQFQNNGVVDDSQLPKDRFSAERLKGVDSTLKIQPAKLEDSAVYLCASSLSVSYEQYFGPGTRLTVT.

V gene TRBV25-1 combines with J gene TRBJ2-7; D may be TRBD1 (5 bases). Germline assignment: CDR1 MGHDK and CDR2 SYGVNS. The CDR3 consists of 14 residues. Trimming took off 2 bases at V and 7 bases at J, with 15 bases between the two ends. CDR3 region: CASSEMSAGKEQYF. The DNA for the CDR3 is TGTGCCAGCAGTGAAATGTCGGCAGGGAAAGAGCAGTACTTC.

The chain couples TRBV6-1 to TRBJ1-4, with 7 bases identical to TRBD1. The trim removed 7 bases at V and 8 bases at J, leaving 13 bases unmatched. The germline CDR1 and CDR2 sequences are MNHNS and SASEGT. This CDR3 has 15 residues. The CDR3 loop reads CASIIRQGGKEKLFF. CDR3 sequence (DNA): TGTGCCAGCATTATCCGACAGGGCGGTAAAGAAAAACTGTTTTTT.

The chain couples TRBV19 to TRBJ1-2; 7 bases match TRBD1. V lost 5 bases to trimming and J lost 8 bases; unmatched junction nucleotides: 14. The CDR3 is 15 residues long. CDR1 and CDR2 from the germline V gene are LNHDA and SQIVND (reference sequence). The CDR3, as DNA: TGTGCCAGTAGTGGACGGACAGGAAGGGTTGGAGGCTACACCTTC. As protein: CASSGRTGRVGGYTF.

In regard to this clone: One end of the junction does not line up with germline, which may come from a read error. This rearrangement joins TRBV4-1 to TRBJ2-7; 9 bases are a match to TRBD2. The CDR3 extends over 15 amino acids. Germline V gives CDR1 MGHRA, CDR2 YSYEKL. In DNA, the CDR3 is TGCGCCGGCAGCCACCTAGCGGGACCCGCCTACGAGCAGTACTTC. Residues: CAGSHLAGPAYEQYF.

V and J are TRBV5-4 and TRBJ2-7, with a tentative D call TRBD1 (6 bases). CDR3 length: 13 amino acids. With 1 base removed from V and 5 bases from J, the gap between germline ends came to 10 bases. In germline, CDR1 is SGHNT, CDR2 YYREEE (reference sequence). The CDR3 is CASSLQGRDEQYF. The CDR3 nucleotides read TGTGCCAGCAGCTTGCAGGGGCGCGACGAGCAGTACTTC.

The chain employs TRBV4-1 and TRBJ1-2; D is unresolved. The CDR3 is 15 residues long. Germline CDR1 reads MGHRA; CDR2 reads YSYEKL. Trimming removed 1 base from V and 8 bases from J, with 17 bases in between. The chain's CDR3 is CASSQVKRGRDGYTF. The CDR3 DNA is TGCGCCAGCAGCCAAGTAAAGCGCGGCCGAGACGGCTACACCTTC.

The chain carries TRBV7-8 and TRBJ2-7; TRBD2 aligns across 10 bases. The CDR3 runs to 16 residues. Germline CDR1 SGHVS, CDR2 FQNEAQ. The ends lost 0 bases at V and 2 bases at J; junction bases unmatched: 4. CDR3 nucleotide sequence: TGTGCCAGCAGCTTAGCTCTACTAGCGGGGACCTACGAGCAGTACTTC. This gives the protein CASSLALLAGTYEQYF.

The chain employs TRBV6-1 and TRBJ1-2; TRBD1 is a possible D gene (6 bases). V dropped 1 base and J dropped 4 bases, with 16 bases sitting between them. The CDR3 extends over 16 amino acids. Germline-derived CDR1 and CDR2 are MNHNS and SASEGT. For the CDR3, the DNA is TGTGCCAGCAGTGAAGTTAGCGAGGGGGATGGCTATGGCTACACCTTC. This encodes CASSEVSEGDGYGYTF.

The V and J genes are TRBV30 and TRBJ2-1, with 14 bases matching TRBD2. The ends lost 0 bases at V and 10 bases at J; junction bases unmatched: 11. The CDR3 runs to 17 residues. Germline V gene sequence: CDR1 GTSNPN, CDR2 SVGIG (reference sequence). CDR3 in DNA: TGTGCCTGGAGTGTCCCTTCCCCGGGACTAGCGGGAGTGGAGCAGTTCTTC. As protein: CAWSVPSPGLAGVEQFF.

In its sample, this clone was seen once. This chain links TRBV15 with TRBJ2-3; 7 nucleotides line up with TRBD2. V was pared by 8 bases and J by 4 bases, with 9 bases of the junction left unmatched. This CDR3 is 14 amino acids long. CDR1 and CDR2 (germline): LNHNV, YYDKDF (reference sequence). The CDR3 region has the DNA TGTGCCACCTTGGATGGGGGAGGGGCAGATACGCAGTATTTT. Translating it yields CATLDGGGADTQYF. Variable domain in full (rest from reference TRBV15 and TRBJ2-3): DAMVIQNPRYQVTQFGKPVTLSCSQTLNHNVMYWYQQKSSQAPKLLFHYYDKDFNNEADTPDNFQSRRPNTSFCFLDIRSPGLGDTAMYLCATLDGGGADTQYFGPGTRLTVL.

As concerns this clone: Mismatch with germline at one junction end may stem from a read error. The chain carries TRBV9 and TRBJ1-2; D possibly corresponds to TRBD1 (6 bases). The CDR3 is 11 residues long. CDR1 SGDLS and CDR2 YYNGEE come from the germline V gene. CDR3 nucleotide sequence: TGTGCCAGCAGCTCGCAAGGACAGTTTTACTTC. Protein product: CASSSQGQFYF. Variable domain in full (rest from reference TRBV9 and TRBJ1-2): DSGVTQTPKHLITATGQRVTLRCSPRSGDLSVYWYQQSLDQGLQFLIQYYNGEERAKGNILERFSAQQFPDLHSELNLSSLELGDSALYFCASSSQGQFYFGSGTRLTVV.

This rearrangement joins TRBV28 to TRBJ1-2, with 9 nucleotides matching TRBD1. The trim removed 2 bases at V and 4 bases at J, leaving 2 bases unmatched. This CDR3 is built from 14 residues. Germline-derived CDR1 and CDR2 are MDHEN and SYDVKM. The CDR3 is CASSLRDRVYGYTF. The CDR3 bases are TGTGCCAGCAGTTTAAGGGACAGGGTCTATGGCTACACCTTC.

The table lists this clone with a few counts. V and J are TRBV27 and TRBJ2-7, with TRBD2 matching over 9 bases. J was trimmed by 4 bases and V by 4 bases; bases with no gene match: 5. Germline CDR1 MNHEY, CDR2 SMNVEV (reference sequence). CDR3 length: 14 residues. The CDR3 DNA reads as TGTGCCAGCAGTTCTAGCGGGGCCCTATACGAGCAGTACTTC. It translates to CASSSSGALYEQYF.

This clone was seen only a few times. CDR3 coding DNA: TGTGCCAGCAGCGAGGAGTCAAGCACAGATACGCAGTATTTT. Protein sequence: CASSEESSTDTQYF. V is TRBV5-6 and J is TRBJ2-3; no definite D call. The CDR3 length is 14 residues. Germline CDR1 and CDR2: SGHDT and YYEEEE. V gave up 4 bases and J gave up 0 bases, with 9 bases separating them.

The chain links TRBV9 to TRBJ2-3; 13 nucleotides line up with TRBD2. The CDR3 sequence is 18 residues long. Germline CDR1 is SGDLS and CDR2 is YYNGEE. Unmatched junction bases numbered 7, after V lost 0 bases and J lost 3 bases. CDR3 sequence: CASSVGLAGGISTDTQYF. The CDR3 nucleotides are TGTGCCAGCAGCGTAGGACTAGCGGGAGGTATTAGTACAGATACGCAGTATTTT.

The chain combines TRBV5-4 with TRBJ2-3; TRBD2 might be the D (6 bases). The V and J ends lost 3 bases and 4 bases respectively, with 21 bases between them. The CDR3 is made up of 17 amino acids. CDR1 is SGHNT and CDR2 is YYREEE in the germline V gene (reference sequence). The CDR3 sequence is CASSSDGIRLGADTQYF. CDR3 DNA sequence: TGTGCCAGCAGCTCCGACGGAATACGACTAGGAGCAGATACGCAGTATTTT.

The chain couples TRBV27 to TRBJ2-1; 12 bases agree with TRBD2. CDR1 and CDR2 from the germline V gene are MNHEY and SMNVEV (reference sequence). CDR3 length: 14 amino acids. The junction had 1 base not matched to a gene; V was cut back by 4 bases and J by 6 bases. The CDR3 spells CASSWTSGVNEQFF. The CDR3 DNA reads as TGTGCCAGCAGTTGGACTAGCGGGGTCAATGAGCAGTTCTTC.

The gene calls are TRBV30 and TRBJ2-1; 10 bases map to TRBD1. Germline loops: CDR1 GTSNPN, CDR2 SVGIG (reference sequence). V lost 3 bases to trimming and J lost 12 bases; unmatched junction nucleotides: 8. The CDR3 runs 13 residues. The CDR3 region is CAWRPGQGRGQFF. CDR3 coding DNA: TGTGCCTGGAGACCGGGACAGGGGAGGGGGCAGTTCTTC. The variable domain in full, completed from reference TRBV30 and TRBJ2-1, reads SQTIHQWPATLVQPVGSPLSLECTVEGTSNPNLYWYRQAAGRGLQLLFYSVGIGQISSEVPQNLSASRPQDRQFILSSKKLLLSDSGFYLCAWRPGQGRGQFFGPGTRLTVL.